The 12 T cell receptor beta chains below come from one sample, sequenced in a study of T cells in Graves' hyperthyroidism and ophthalmopathy. Authors of the study amplified TCR beta CDR3 regions from RNA transcripts. The HTBI primer set served for first-round RT-PCR of the TCR CDR3. A single record per CDR3 protein comes from TCRdb applying MiXCR to the multiplex PCR reads. The sample lists roughly 600,000 distinct CDR3 sequences, roughly 15% occurring once. The sequenced material came from blood. The receptor source for this set is a woman aged 45-59 years with Graves' ophthalmopathy.

The chain combines TRBV20-1 with TRBJ1-5; D uncertain. From germline, CDR1 is DFQATT and CDR2 SNEGSKA (reference sequence). V lost 1 base and J lost 1, with 11 bases in between. The CDR3 contains 15 residues. CDR3 loop: CSARVADNSNQPQHF. The DNA of the CDR3 is TGCAGTGCTAGAGTAGCAGATAACAGCAATCAGCCCCAGCATTTT.

This clonotype was detected only a few times. The CDR3 nucleotides read TGTGCCAGTAAAGTCCGGGACAGGGGTTCCTACGAGCAGTACTTC. Its protein product is CASKVRDRGSYEQYF. The rearrangement links TRBV19 to TRBJ2-7, with 10 bases lining up with TRBD1. CDR1 is LNHDA, CDR2 SQIVND, per germline (reference sequence). CDR3 length: 15 amino acids. The V and J ends lost 7 bases and 1 base, in that order; junction bases with no gene match: 7.

This clonotype was counted at least ten times. This chain connects TRBV27 to TRBJ2-7; no firm D call. Looked up from germline, CDR1 is MNHEY and CDR2 is SMNVEV (reference sequence). V was cut by 6 bases and J by 0 bases, with 15 bases left in between. There are 15 residues in the CDR3. CDR3 protein: CASSGQQTSSYEQYF. DNA of the CDR3: TGTGCCAGCAGCGGTCAGCAGACGAGCTCCTACGAGCAGTACTTC.

In its sample, this clonotype was seen many times. CDR3 residues: CSAREPEYYGYTF. The CDR3 DNA sequence: TGCAGTGCTAGAGAGCCGGAGTACTATGGCTACACCTTC. The J gene is TRBJ1-2, the V gene TRBV20-1, with D unresolved. The CDR3 extends over 13 amino acids. Germline V CDR1 and CDR2: DFQATT, SNEGSKA (reference sequence). Trimming took off 0 bases at V and 3 bases at J, with 8 bases between the two ends.

J is TRBJ2-1 and V is TRBV4-3; TRBD2 agrees at 7 bases. Germline V gene sequence: CDR1 LGHNA, CDR2 YSLEER. V shed 3 bases and J 7 bases; nucleotides not matched to a gene: 9. The CDR3 runs to 15 residues. CDR3 region: CASSQRERGWNEQFF. The DNA of the CDR3 is TGCGCCAGCAGCCAGCGGGAGAGAGGTTGGAATGAGCAGTTCTTC.

This clonotype was seen ten or more times. V gene TRBV7-8 combines with J gene TRBJ2-7, with D perhaps assigned TRBD1 or TRBD2 (5 bases each). Trimming removed 5 bases from V and 4 bases from J, with 21 bases in between. Per germline, CDR1 SGHVS and CDR2 FQNEAQ. This CDR3 contains 16 residues. CDR3 protein: CASSPYRDPRGYEQYF. CDR3 DNA sequence: TGTGCCAGCAGCCCCTACCGGGACCCTCGAGGATACGAGCAGTACTTC.

This clonotype was observed many times. In nucleotides, the CDR3 is TGTGCCAGCAGCTTAGAGGGGCAGGGAGAGACCCAGTACTTC. This codes for CASSLEGQGETQYF. The genes are TRBV7-3 and TRBJ2-5; the D gene could be TRBD1 or TRBD2 (5 bases each). This CDR3 contains 14 residues. V was trimmed by 2 bases and J by 4 bases, leaving 11 bases between them. In germline, CDR1 is SGHTA, CDR2 FQGTGA.

The chain uses TRBV6-1 and TRBJ2-1, with D perhaps TRBD1 or TRBD2 (5 bases each). Trimming took off 2 bases at V and 2 bases at J, with 10 bases between the two ends. The V gene's germline CDR1 is MNHNS and CDR2 SASEGT. The CDR3 has 15 residues. CDR3 protein: CASSERDPAYNEQFF. CDR3 DNA: TGTGCCAGCAGTGAACGGGACCCAGCCTACAATGAGCAGTTCTTC.

This clonotype was found many times. The chain recombines TRBV28 with TRBJ2-5; D is possibly TRBD2 (6 bases). The CDR3 totals 14 residues. In germline, CDR1 is MDHEN, CDR2 SYDVKM. V was trimmed by 2 bases and J by 5 bases, leaving 12 bases between them. The CDR3 DNA is TGTGCCAGCAGTTTACCCCCGGGGGTGGAGACCCAGTACTTC. This encodes CASSLPPGVETQYF.

For this clonotype: This may be a read error: a much more frequent sequence differs by one nucleotide. This sequence joins TRBV7-2 and TRBJ2-7, with a tentative D call TRBD1 (7 bases). From germline, CDR1 is SGHTA and CDR2 FQGNSA. The CDR3 spans 15 residues. Trimming took off 4 bases at V and 4 bases at J, with 17 bases between the two ends. In DNA form, the CDR3 reads TGTGCCAGCAGCTCCGTCGGCAGGGGGACTTACGAGCAGTACTTC. Encoded protein: CASSSVGRGTYEQYF.

This clonotype was seen a handful of times. The chain links TRBV11-2 to TRBJ1-1, with 9 bases that match TRBD1. The CDR3 runs to 19 residues. Germline trimming cut 4 bases from V and 4 bases from J; bases unmatched to any gene: 19. CDR1 and CDR2 (germline): SGHAT, FQNNGV. The CDR3 DNA reads as TGTGCCAGCAGCTCAATAGTCCAGAAGACAGGGGGATATGTCACTGAAGCTTTCTTT. Translated: CASSSIVQKTGGYVTEAFF.

This clonotype was found a few times. The chain is built from TRBV13 and TRBJ2-1; 9 bases line up with TRBD2. From germline, CDR1 is PRHDT and CDR2 FYEKMQ (reference sequence). CDR3 length: 16 amino acids. V was pared by 3 bases and J by 9 bases, with 12 bases of the junction left unmatched. This CDR3 reads CASSLDLGLAGIEQFF. Here the CDR3 DNA reads TGTGCCAGCAGCTTGGATTTAGGGCTAGCGGGAATTGAGCAGTTCTTC.